One and the same sample provided the 26 T cell receptor beta chains below, sequenced in a study of blood T cells in healthy people across ages. Next came a second PCR, run for roughly 6 to 11 cycles, which used a sample-barcoded 5' primer along with a J-beta primer mix. TCRdb reprocessed the 5' RACE reads via MiXCR and lists one record per CDR3 protein. The sample includes about 1.7 million distinct CDR3 sequences, roughly 30% of them seen just once. The sequenced sample was blood. Source of these receptors: a woman younger than 45 in good health.

This chain joins TRBV3-1 and TRBJ2-7, with 8 bases fitting TRBD2. This CDR3 is built from 13 residues. V dropped 1 base and J dropped 11; count of bases not matched to a gene: 7. Germline V gene sequence: CDR1 LGHDT, CDR2 YNNKEL (reference sequence). As DNA, the CDR3 is TGTGCCAGCAGCCAAGGCTTTAGTAGCGGGGAGTACTTC. This sequence encodes CASSQGFSSGEYF.

This clonotype appeared a single time. Mismatch with germline at one junction end may stem from a read error. CDR3 in amino acids: CASSVTSDSCNEQFF. The CDR3 DNA reads TGTGCCAGCAGCGTCACTAGCGACTCCTGCAATGAGCAGTTCTTC. The rearrangement joins TRBV9 to TRBJ2-1, with 7 bases lining up with TRBD2. This CDR3 contains 15 residues. Germline V gene sequence: CDR1 SGDLS, CDR2 YYNGEE.

The rearrangement joins TRBV5-1 to TRBJ2-1; TRBD2 matches at 7 bases. The CDR3 runs 15 residues. Germline V CDR1 and CDR2: SGHRS, YFSETQ. With V trimmed by 0 bases and J by 6 bases, 6 bases remained unmatched. The CDR3 region has the DNA TGCGCCAGCAGCTTGGGGACTAGTGCCCGCAATGAGCAGTTCTTC. This gives the protein CASSLGTSARNEQFF. Full variable domain (rest looked up from reference TRBV5-1 and TRBJ2-1): KAGVTQTPRYLIKTRGQQVTLSCSPISGHRSVSWYQQTPGQGLQFLFEYFSETQRNKGNFPGRFSGRQFSNSRSEMNVSTLELGDSALYLCASSLGTSARNEQFFGPGTRLTVL.

The rearrangement uses TRBV7-9 and TRBJ2-1; 7 nucleotides match TRBD2. The V gene end was trimmed by 6 bases and the J gene end by 4 bases; junction bases not matched to a gene: 6. The CDR3 totals 14 residues. The germline CDR1 and CDR2 sequences are SEHNR and FQNEAQ (reference sequence). The DNA for the CDR3 is TGTGCCAGCAGGGCGGCGGGAGAGTACAATGAGCAGTTCTTC. It encodes CASRAAGEYNEQFF.

In this sample, this clonotype turned up many times. This rearrangement joins TRBV12-3 or TRBV12-4 to TRBJ2-7; 11 bases match TRBD2. Trimming at V came to 3 bases and at J to 7 bases, leaving 8 bases not matched to a gene. The CDR3 covers 15 residues. CDR3 residues: CASSFKGLAAIEQYF. CDR3 nucleotides: TGTGCCAGCAGTTTCAAGGGACTAGCGGCCATTGAGCAGTACTTC.

The table lists this clonotype with many counts. The gene calls are TRBV29-1 and TRBJ2-5; D might be TRBD1 or TRBD2, each matching 5 bases. There are 12 residues in the CDR3. Germline CDR1 reads SQVTM; CDR2 reads ANQGSEA. Trimming pared 4 bases from V and 2 bases from J, leaving 8 bases between. This CDR3 is CSVGGSQETQYF. The CDR3 region has the DNA TGCAGCGTTGGGGGGTCACAAGAGACCCAGTACTTC.

This clonotype has only one observation. A much more abundant neighbour one base away suggests this may be a read error. V gene TRBV7-2 combines with J gene TRBJ1-1, with TRBD1 matching over 7 bases. CDR1 and CDR2 (germline): SGHTA, FQGNSA. The CDR3 is 15 amino acids. The CDR3 DNA is TGTGTCAGCAGCCCTCCGACAGGGTTAAGCACTGAAGCTTTCTTT. It is translated as CVSSPPTGLSTEAFF.

As for this clonotype: This could be a read error, since a much larger clone is one nucleotide away. This sequence joins TRBV12-3 or TRBV12-4 and TRBJ2-4, with 10 nucleotides matching TRBD2. V shed 6 bases and J 13 bases; nucleotides not matched to a gene: 12. There are 14 residues in the CDR3. Here the CDR3 reads CASRVAGGNNEQYF. The CDR3 nucleotides are TGTGCCAGCAGGGTAGCGGGGGGTAACAATGAGCAGTACTTC.

This chain links TRBV18 with TRBJ2-1; 11 bases map to TRBD2. The CDR3 extends over 17 amino acids. Germline CDR1 reads KGHSH; CDR2 reads LQKENI. With 2 bases clipped from V and 3 bases from J, the junction kept 6 bases outside the gene matches. The CDR3 DNA is TGTGCCAGCTCACCATCAACTAGCGGGAGTAGCTACAATGAGCAGTTCTTC. This gives the protein CASSPSTSGSSYNEQFF.

The chain uses TRBV3-1 and TRBJ2-7, with 7 positions matching TRBD1. The J segment lost 2 bases and the V segment lost 4 bases, leaving 11 bases of the junction unmatched. Germline V gene sequence: CDR1 LGHDT, CDR2 YNNKEL (reference sequence). CDR3 length equals 16 residues. As DNA, the CDR3 is TGTGCCAGCAGCCTAAGCTACAGGGGACGCACCTACGAGCAGTACTTC. Amino acid sequence: CASSLSYRGRTYEQYF.

This clonotype has only a few counts. V and J are TRBV4-2 and TRBJ1-4, with D perhaps TRBD1 (6 bases). V was trimmed by 0 bases and J by 4 bases, leaving 15 bases between them. The CDR3 runs 17 residues. Germline V gene data show CDR1 as LGHNA and CDR2 as YNFKEQ. CDR3 DNA: TGTGCCAGCAGCCAAGAATCAGGACAGCCCGTTAATGAAAAACTGTTTTTT. This encodes CASSQESGQPVNEKLFF.

This rearrangement joins TRBV20-1 to TRBJ2-5; 16 nucleotides match TRBD2. The length of the CDR3 is 18 residues. Germline V gives CDR1 DFQATT, CDR2 SNEGSKA (reference sequence). J lost 2 bases, V lost 1 base, and 7 bases had no gene match. The chain's CDR3 is CSARAGLAGGKVQETQYF. CDR3 bases: TGCAGTGCTAGAGCGGGACTAGCGGGAGGGAAGGTTCAAGAGACCCAGTACTTC.

The V and J genes are TRBV2 and TRBJ2-3; the match to TRBD1 covers 10 bases. The germline gives CDR1 SNHLY, CDR2 FYNNEI. The ends lost 7 bases at V and 5 bases at J; junction bases unmatched: 6. The CDR3 has 14 amino acids. The CDR3 region is CASNGQGVIDTQYF. The CDR3 DNA sequence: TGTGCCAGCAACGGACAGGGGGTTATAGATACGCAGTATTTT.

The chain employs TRBV2 and TRBJ1-1, with D hard to call. The CDR3 length is 17 residues. The V end lost 7 bases, the J end lost 2 bases, and 23 bases lay between the germline ends. CDR1 SNHLY and CDR2 FYNNEI come from the germline V gene. CDR3 loop: CASNHPRKGPSNTEAFF. The DNA of the CDR3 is TGTGCCAGCAACCACCCCAGAAAAGGGCCCTCAAACACTGAAGCTTTCTTT.

This clonotype has more than one count but fewer than ten. This chain connects TRBV12-3 or TRBV12-4 to TRBJ2-1; 7 nucleotides match TRBD1. The CDR3 has 16 amino acids. V lost 6 bases to trimming and J lost 6 bases; unmatched junction nucleotides: 14. The CDR3 nucleotides read TGTGCCAGCAGGGACAGAGAGGGGGCTCCCTCCAATGAGCAGTTCTTC. This sequence encodes CASRDREGAPSNEQFF.

This clonotype was seen many times. V and J are TRBV4-1 and TRBJ2-5, with D tentatively TRBD1 (5 bases). There are 13 residues in the CDR3. CDR1 is MGHRA and CDR2 is YSYEKL in the germline V gene. V dropped 4 bases and J dropped 6 bases, with 12 bases sitting between them. CDR3 sequence reads: CASSPGHGQTQYF. CDR3 nucleotides: TGCGCCAGCAGCCCTGGACACGGTCAGACCCAGTACTTC.

The sample holds a few counts of this clonotype. The V gene is TRBV9, the J gene TRBJ2-1, with D perhaps TRBD1 (6 bases). The CDR3 totals 14 residues. Germline CDR1 is SGDLS and CDR2 is YYNGEE. V was trimmed by 3 bases and J by 5 bases, leaving 12 bases between them. CDR3 protein: CASSGQGHDNEQFF. Here the CDR3 DNA reads TGTGCCAGCAGCGGGCAGGGGCACGACAATGAGCAGTTCTTC.

This clonotype was counted a few times. This sequence may be a read error, since a much larger clone differs from it by one base. The V call is TRBV12-3 or TRBV12-4, the J call TRBJ2-4; D gene ambiguous. The CDR3 spans 12 residues. CDR3 coding DNA: TGTGCCCGCAGCCTAATAAAAAACATTCAGTACTTC. Protein sequence: CARSLIKNIQYF.

The sample holds a few counts of this clonotype. The chain couples TRBV6-5 to TRBJ2-3; TRBD2 matches 7 bases. Looked up from germline, CDR1 is MNHEY and CDR2 is SVGAGI. The CDR3 length is 13 residues. V was clipped by 9 bases and J by 1 base; unmatched bases: 4. CDR3 in amino acids: CASGRAGTDTQYF. CDR3 coding DNA: TGTGCCAGTGGGAGGGCCGGCACAGATACGCAGTATTTT.

The chain uses TRBV29-1 and TRBJ1-6; D gene uncertain. CDR1 is SQVTM and CDR2 is ANQGSEA in the germline V gene. This CDR3 region has 15 residues. Between the trimmed V and J ends, which lost 0 bases and 9 bases, there was a span of 15 bases. CDR3 region: CSVEDPGLGSSPLHF. CDR3 coding DNA: TGCAGCGTTGAAGACCCGGGATTAGGGAGTTCACCCCTCCACTTT.

This clonotype was counted at least ten times. This chain joins TRBV11-2 and TRBJ2-6, with D perhaps matching TRBD1 (6 bases). Germline CDR1 and CDR2: SGHAT and FQNNGV. There are 15 residues in the CDR3. The V gene lost 6 bases and the J gene lost 4 bases, with 13 bases spanning the gap. The CDR3 sequence is CASRTTGTGANVLTF. CDR3 nucleotide sequence: TGTGCCAGCAGAACAACAGGGACCGGGGCCAACGTCCTGACTTTC.

The CDR3 protein is CATSQAGGHEQFF. The CDR3, as DNA: TGTGCCACCAGCCAAGCGGGGGGCCATGAGCAGTTCTTC. This rearrangement joins TRBV24-1 to TRBJ2-1, with TRBD2 matching 9 bases. After removal of 7 bases from V and 8 bases from J, the junction contained 5 bases not matched to a gene. In germline, CDR1 is KGHDR, CDR2 SFDVKD. This CDR3 region has 13 residues.

As to this clonotype: The junction does not match germline at one end; this may be a read error. The rearrangement links TRBV7-2 to TRBJ2-7, with D tentatively TRBD2 (5 bases). This CDR3 is built from 13 residues. From germline, CDR1 is SGHTA and CDR2 FQGNSA. The CDR3 DNA reads as TGTGCCAGCAGCTCCGTCGGAGGAACCGAGCGGTACTTC. Its translation: CASSSVGGTERYF.

A single count supports this clonotype. Germline is not matched at one junction end, which may reflect a read error. V is TRBV7-8 and J is TRBJ2-4; TRBD2 is a possible D gene (6 bases). The J call may not be correct, given that the DNA end is closer to TRBJ2-5. CDR3 length: 14 residues. Germline CDR1 SGHVS, CDR2 FQNEAQ. CDR3 bases: TGTGCCGGCAGCTCACTGGGGGGCCAAGAGACCCAGTACTTC. Protein: CAGSSLGGQETQYF.

The chain combines TRBV25-1 with TRBJ2-7; TRBD1 agrees at 7 bases. Germline assignment: CDR1 MGHDK and CDR2 SYGVNS. The CDR3 is 16 amino acids. V was pared by 4 bases and J by 12 bases, with 21 bases of the junction left unmatched. The CDR3 sequence is CASSVHRGYGQETRYF. The CDR3 DNA reads as TGTGCCAGCAGTGTTCACAGGGGTTATGGGCAAGAGACCCGGTACTTC.

This clonotype has only a few counts. J is TRBJ2-7 and V is TRBV7-2; D is tentatively TRBD1 or TRBD2 (5 bases each). Germline assignment: CDR1 SGHTA and CDR2 FQGNSA. The CDR3 has 14 amino acids. Trimming pared 9 bases from V and 3 bases from J, leaving 18 bases between. CDR3 region: CASPRGLGRYEQYF. CDR3 DNA: TGTGCCAGTCCCCGGGGCCTGGGGCGCTACGAGCAGTACTTC.